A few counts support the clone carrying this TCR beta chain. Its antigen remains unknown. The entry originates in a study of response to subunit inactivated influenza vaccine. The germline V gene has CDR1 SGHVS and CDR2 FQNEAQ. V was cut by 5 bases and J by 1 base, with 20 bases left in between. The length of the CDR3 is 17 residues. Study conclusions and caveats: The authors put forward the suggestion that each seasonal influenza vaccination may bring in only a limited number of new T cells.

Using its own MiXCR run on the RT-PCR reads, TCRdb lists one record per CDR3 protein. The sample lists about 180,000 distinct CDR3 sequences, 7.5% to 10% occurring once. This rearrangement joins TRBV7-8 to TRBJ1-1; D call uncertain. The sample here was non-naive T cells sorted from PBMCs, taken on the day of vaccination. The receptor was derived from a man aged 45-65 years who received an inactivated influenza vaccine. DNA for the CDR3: TGTGCCAGCAGCCAAAGTGGCATCTCTCGGAGGAACACTGAAGCTTTCTTT. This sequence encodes CASSQSGISRRNTEAFF.